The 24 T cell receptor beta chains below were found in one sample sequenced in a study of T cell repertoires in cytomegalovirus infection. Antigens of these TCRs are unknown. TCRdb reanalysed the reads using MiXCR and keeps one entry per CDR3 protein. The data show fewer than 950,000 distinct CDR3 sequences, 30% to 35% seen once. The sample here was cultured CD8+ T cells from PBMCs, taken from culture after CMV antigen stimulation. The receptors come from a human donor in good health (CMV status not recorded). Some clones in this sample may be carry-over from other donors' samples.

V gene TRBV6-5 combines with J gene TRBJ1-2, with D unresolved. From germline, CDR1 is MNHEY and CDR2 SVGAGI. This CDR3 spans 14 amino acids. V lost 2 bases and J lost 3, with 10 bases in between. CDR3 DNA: TGTGCCAGCAGTTACCTGGGAAGCGACTATGGCTACACCTTC. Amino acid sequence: CASSYLGSDYGYTF.

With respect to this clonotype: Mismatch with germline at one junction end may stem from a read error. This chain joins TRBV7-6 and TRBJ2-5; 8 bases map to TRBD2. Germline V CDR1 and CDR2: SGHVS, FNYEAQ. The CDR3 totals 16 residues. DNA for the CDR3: TGTGCCGGCAGCCCCCCCCCCAGCGGGGGAGAGGAGACCCAGTACTTC. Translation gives CAGSPPPSGGEETQYF.

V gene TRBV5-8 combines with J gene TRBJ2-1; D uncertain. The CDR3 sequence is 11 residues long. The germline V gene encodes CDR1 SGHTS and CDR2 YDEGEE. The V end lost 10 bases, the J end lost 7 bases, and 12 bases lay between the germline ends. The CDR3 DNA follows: TGTGCCGGCCATCTCATGAATGAGCAGTTCTTC. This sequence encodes CAGHLMNEQFF.

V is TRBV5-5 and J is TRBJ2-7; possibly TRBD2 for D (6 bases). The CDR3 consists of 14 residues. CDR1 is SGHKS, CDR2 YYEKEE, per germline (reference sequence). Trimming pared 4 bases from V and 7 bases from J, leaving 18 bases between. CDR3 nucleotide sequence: TGTGCCAGCAGCCAGGGTTGGGGGGAAAGGGAGCAGTACTTC. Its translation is CASSQGWGEREQYF.

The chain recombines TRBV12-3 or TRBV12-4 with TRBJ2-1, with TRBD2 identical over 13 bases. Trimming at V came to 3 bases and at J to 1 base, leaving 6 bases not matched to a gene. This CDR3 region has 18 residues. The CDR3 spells CASSLRTSGGSSYNEQFF. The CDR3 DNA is TGTGCCAGCAGTTTGAGGACTAGCGGGGGCTCTTCCTACAATGAGCAGTTCTTC.

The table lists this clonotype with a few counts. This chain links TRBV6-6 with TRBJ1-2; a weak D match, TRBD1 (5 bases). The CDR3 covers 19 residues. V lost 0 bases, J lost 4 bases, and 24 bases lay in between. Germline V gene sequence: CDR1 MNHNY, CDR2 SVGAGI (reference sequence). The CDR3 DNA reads TGTGCCAGCAGTTACTCGGCTATTTCCCGGCGGGTAGGGGTCTATGGCTACACCTTC. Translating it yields CASSYSAISRRVGVYGYTF.

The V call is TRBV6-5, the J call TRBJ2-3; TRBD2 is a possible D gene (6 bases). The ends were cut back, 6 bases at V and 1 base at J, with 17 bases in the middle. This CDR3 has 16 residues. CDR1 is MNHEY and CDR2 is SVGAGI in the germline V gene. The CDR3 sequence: CASSRRDSWGTDTQYF. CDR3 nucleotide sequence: TGTGCCAGCAGCCGACGGGACTCCTGGGGCACAGATACGCAGTATTTT.

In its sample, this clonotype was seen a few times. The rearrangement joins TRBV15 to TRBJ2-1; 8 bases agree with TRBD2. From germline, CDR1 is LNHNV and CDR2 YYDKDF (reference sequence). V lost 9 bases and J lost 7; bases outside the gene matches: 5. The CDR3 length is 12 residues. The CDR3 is CATGTRRNEQFF. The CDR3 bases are TGTGCCACTGGGACTAGGAGGAATGAGCAGTTCTTC.

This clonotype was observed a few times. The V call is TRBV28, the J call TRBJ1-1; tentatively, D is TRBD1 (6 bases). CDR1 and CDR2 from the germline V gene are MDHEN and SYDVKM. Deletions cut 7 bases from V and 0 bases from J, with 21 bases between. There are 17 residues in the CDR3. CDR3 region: CASNKLGGARVNTEAFF. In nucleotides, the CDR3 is TGTGCCAGCAATAAACTAGGGGGGGCGCGGGTGAACACTGAAGCTTTCTTT.

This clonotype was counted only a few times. CDR3 sequence (DNA): TGTGCCAGCAGTGGGTCCTGGGGGCACTCTGGAAACACCATATATTTT. Residues: CASSGSWGHSGNTIYF. V and J are TRBV25-1 and TRBJ1-3, with D maybe TRBD1 (6 bases). The CDR3 spans 16 residues. Germline CDR1 is MGHDK and CDR2 is SYGVNS. V gave up 4 bases and J gave up 0 bases, with 13 bases separating them.

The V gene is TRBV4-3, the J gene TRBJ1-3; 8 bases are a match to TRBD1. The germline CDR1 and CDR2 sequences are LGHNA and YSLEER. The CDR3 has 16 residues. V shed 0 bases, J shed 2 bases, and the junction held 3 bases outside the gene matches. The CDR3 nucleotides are TGCGCCAGCAGCCAAGATTTCAGGGGGCCTGGAAACACCATATATTTT. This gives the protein CASSQDFRGPGNTIYF.

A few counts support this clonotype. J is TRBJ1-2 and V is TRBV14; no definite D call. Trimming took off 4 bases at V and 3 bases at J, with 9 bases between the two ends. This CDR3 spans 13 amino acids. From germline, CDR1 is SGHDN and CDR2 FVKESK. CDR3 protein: CASSLGRYYGYTF. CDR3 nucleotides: TGTGCCAGCAGCCTAGGGCGGTACTATGGCTACACCTTC.

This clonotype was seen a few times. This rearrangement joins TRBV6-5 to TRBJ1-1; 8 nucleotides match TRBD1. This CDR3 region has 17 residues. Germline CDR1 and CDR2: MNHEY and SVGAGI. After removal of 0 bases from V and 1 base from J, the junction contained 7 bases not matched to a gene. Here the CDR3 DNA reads TGTGCCAGCAGTTACTCTCAAGGGGACAGGTGGAACACTGAAGCTTTCTTT. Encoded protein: CASSYSQGDRWNTEAFF.

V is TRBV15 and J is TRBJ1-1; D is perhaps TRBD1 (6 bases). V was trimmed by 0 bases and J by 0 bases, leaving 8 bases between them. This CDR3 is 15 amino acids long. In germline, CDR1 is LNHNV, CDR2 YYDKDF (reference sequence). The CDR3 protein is CATSRDKGVNTEAFF. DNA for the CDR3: TGTGCCACCAGCAGAGATAAGGGGGTGAACACTGAAGCTTTCTTT.

The CDR3 spells CASRGRRDEQFF. The CDR3 bases are TGTGCCAGCAGGGGAAGGAGGGATGAGCAGTTCTTC. The chain carries TRBV2 and TRBJ2-1; TRBD2 might be the D (6 bases). The CDR3 runs 12 residues. In germline, CDR1 is SNHLY, CDR2 FYNNEI. Between the trimmed V and J ends, which lost 6 bases and 8 bases, there was a span of 11 bases.

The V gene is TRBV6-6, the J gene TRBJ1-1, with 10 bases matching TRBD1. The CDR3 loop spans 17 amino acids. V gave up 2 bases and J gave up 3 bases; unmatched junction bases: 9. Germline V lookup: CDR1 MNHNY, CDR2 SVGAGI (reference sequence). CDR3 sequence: CASSYRDRGYLYTEAFF. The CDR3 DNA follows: TGTGCCAGCAGTTACCGGGACAGGGGCTACCTATACACTGAAGCTTTCTTT.

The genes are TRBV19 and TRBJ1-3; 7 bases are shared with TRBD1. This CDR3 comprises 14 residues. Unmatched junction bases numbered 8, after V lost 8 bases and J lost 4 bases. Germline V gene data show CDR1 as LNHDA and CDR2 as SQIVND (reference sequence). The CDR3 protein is CASSTGDTGNTIYF. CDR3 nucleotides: TGTGCCAGTTCAACAGGGGATACAGGAAACACCATATATTTT.

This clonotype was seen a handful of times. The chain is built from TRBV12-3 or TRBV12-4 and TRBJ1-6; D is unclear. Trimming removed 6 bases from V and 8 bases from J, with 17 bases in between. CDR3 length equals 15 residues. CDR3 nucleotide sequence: TGTGCCAGCAGCCCTGGCGCCGGGGTGCATTCACCCCTCCACTTT. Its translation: CASSPGAGVHSPLHF.

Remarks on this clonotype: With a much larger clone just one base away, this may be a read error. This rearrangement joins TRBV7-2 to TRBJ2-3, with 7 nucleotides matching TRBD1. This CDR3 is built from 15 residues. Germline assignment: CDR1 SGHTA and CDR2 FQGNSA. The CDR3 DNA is TGTGCCAGCAGCTTAGAGGGGGCGGAAACAGATATGCAGTATTTT. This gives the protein CASSLEGAETDMQYF. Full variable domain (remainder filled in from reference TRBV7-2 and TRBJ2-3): GAGVSQSPSNKVTEKGKDVELRCDPISGHTALYWYRQSLGQGLEFLIYFQGNSAPDKSGLPSDRFSAERTGGSVSTLTIQRTQQEDSAVYLCASSLEGAETDMQYFGPGTRLTVL.

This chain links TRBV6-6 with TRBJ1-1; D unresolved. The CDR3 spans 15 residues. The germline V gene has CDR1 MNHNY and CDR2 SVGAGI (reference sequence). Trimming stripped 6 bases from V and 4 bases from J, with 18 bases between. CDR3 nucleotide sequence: TGTGCCAGCAGCTATATTGACGGGTCGTTCACTGAAGCTTTCTTT. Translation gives CASSYIDGSFTEAFF.

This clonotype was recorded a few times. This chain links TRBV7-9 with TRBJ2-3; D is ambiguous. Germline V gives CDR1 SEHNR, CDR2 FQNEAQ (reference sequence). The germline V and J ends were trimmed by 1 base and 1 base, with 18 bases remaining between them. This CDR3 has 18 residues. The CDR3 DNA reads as TGTGCCAGCAGCTTAGTCGTCACCCGTAGGGTCGGCACAGATACGCAGTATTTT. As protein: CASSLVVTRRVGTDTQYF.

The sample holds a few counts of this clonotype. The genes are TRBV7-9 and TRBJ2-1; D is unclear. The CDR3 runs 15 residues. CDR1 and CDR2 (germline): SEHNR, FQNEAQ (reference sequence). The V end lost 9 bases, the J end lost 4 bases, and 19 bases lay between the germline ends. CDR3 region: CASLFSGPGYNEQFF. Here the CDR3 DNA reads TGTGCCAGTTTATTTTCGGGTCCCGGATACAATGAGCAGTTCTTC.

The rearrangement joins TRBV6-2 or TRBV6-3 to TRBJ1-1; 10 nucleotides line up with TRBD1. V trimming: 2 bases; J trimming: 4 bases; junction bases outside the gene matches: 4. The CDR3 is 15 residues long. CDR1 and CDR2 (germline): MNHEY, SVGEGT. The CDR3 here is CASSYAGQGGTEAFF. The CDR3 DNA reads TGTGCCAGCAGTTACGCCGGACAGGGGGGCACTGAAGCTTTCTTT.

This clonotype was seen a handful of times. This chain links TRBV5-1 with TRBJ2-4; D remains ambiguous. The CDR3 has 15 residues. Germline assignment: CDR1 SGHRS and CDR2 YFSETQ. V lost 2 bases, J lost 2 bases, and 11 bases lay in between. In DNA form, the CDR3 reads TGCGCCAGCAGCTTCGACGGCCAGCCCAAAAACATTCAGTACTTC. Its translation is CASSFDGQPKNIQYF.